This paragraph covers one T cell receptor (beta chain) sequence. Its specificity is not known. Germline CDR1 is SQVTM and CDR2 is ANQGSEA. The CDR3 consists of 12 residues. Donors gave 8.5 to 10 milliliters of peripheral blood apiece. Alongside a J-beta primer mix, a sample-barcoded 5' primer served in a second PCR lasting about 7 to 11 cycles. Tagging of each cDNA molecule was performed by a template-switch adaptor with 12 random nucleotides. TCRdb independently ran MiXCR on the 5' RACE reads; one entry per CDR3 protein. The top ten clones hold 10% to 15% of a sample with about 940,000 distinct CDR3 sequences, 40% to 60% of them seen once. This record comes from a study of blood T cells in healthy people across ages. The wider study: For every two T cells, template switching captured about one barcoded beta molecule. Study-level findings and limits: There were more naive CD4+ cells and higher diversity in long-lived donors than in aged donors.

The sequence was obtained from a man between 25 and 39 years old in good health. This sequence joins TRBV29-1 and TRBJ2-5; D is perhaps TRBD1 or TRBD2 (5 bases each). The J call may be faulty, since TRBJ2-7 better matches the DNA end. The sample taken for sequencing was blood. CDR3 coding DNA: TGCAGCGTTGCTGGGGGAGAGGCCGAGCAGTACTTC. It specifies CSVAGGEAEQYF.